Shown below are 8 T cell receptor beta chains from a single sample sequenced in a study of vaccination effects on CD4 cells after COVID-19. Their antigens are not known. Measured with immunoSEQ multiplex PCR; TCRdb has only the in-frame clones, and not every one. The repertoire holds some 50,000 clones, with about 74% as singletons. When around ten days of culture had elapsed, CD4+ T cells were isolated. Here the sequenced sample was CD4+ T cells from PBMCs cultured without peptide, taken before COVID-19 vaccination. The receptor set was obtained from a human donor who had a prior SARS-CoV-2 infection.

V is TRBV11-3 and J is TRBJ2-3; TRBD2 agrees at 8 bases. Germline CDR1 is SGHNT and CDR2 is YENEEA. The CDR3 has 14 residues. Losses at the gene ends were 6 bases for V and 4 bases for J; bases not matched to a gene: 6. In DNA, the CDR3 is TGTGCCAGCAGTCTCGGGGGGGCCGCAGATACGCAGTATTTT. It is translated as CASSLGGAADTQYF.

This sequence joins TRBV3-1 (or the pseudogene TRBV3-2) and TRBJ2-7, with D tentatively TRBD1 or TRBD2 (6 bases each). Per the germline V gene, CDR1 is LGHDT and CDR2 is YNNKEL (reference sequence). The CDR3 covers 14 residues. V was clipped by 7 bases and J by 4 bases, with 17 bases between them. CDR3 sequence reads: CASTSEEGVYEQYF. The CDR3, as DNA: TGTGCCAGCACCTCGGAGGAGGGGGTATACGAGCAGTACTTC.

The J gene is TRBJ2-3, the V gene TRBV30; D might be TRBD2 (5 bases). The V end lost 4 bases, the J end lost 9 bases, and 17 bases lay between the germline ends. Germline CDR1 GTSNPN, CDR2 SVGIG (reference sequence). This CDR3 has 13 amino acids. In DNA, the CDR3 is TGTGCCTGGAAATCTGCGGGCTCGGGAACGCAGTATTTT. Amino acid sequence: CAWKSAGSGTQYF. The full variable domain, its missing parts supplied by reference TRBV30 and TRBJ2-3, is SQTIHQWPATLVQPVGSPLSLECTVEGTSNPNLYWYRQAAGRGLQLLFYSVGIGQISSEVPQNLSASRPQDRQFILSSKKLLLSDSGFYLCAWKSAGSGTQYFGPGTRLTVL.

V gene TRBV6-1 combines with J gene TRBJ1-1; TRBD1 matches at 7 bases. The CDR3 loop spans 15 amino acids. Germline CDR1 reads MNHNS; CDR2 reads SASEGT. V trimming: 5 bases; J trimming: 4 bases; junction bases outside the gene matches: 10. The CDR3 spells CASSFPGGRITEAFF. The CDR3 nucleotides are TGTGCCAGCAGTTTCCCAGGGGGTAGGATCACTGAAGCTTTCTTT.

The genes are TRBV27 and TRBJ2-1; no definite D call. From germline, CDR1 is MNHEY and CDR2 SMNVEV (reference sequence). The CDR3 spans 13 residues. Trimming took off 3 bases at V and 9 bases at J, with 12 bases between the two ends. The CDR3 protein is CASSLAGVSEQFF. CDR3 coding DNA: TGTGCCAGCAGTTTGGCTGGTGTGAGTGAGCAGTTCTTC.

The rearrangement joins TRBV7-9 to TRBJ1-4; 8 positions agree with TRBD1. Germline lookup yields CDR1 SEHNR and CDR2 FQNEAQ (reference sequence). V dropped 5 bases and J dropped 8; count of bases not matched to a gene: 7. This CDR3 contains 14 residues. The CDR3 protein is CASSLDRVYEKLFF. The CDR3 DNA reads TGTGCCAGCAGCCTGGACAGGGTGTACGAAAAACTGTTTTTT.

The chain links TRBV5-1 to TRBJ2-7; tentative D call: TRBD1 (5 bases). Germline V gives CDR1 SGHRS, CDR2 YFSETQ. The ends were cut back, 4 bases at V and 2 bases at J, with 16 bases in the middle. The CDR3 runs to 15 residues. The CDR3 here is CASSPPETATYEQYF. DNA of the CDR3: TGCGCCAGCAGCCCACCTGAGACAGCGACCTACGAGCAGTACTTC. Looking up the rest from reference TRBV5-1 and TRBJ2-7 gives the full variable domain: KAGVTQTPRYLIKTRGQQVTLSCSPISGHRSVSWYQQTPGQGLQFLFEYFSETQRNKGNFPGRFSGRQFSNSRSEMNVSTLELGDSALYLCASSPPETATYEQYFGPGTRLTVT.

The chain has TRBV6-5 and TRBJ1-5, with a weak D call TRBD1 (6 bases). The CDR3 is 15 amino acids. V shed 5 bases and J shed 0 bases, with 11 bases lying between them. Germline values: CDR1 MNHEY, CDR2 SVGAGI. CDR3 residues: CASSLQGFSNQPQHF. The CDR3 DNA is TGTGCCAGCAGTCTCCAGGGGTTTAGCAATCAGCCCCAGCATTTT.